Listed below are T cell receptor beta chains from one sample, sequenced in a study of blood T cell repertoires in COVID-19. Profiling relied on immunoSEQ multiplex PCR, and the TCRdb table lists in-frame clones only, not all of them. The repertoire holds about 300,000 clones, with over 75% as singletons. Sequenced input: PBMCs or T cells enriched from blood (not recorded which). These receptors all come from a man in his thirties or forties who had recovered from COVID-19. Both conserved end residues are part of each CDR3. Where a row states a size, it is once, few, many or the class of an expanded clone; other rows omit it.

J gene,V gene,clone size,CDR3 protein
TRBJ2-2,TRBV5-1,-,CASSLARFGELFF
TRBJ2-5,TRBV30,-,CAWSVGAGVGETQYF
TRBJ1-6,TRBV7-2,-,CASSRQGSINSPLHF
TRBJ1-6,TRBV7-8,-,CASSIRSDSNSPLHF
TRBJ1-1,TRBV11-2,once,CASSLATGNVKAFF
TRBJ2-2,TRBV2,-,CASSWDRHSGELFF
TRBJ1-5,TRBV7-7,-,CASSLWQGKRAQHF
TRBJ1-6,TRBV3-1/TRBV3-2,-,CASRQGQYGPLHF
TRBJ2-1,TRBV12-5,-,CASGGGGYNEQFF
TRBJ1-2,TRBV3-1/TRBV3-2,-,CASSRDRGTGYTF
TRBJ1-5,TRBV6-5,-,CASMTVNQPQHF
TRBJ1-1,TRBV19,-,CASSIWAAEGSTEAFF
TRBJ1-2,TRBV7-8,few,CASSLSSEYGYTF
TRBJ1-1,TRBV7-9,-,CASSSREGITPEAFF
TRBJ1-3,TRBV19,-,CASSSSGTGGSGNTIYF
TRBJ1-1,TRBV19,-,CASSGTGTGHTEAFF
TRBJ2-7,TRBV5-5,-,CASSLIAAIEAYEQYF
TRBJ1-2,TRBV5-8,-,CASSLEEGGPFSYGYTF
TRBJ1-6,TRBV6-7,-,CASSYSNSSPLHF
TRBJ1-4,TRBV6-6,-,CASSYRPAGGNEKLFF
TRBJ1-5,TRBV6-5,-,CASSYGQGGNQPQHF
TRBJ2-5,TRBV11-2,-,CASSHGGQETQYF
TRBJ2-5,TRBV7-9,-,CASSQRKQPQETQYF
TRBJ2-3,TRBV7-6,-,CASSLALEGTQYF